This is a list of T cell receptor beta chains from one sample in a study of identical twins. TCRdb independently ran MiXCR on the 5' RACE reads; one entry per CDR3 protein. This sample has about 790,000 distinct CDR3 sequences, with over 15% found just once. This same sample was also part of a study on T cells expressing NK-cell markers.

Sequenced input: PBMCs. The receptor set was obtained from a woman younger than 30 in good health. CDR3s include the opening cysteine and the closing phenylalanine or tryptophan. A D gene is named only where the DNA matches it firmly. For some rows the clone size is stated as once, few or many, or as a class when expanded; others skip it.

CDR3 protein	CDR3 DNA	V gene	J gene	D gene	clone size
CASSQTRGSGNEQFF	TGTGCCAGCAGCCAAACCAGGGGGTCAGGTAATGAGCAGTTCTTC	TRBV7-9	TRBJ2-1	TRBD1	few
CASSHLAGGMEFF	TGTGCCAGCAGCCATCTAGCGGGAGGGATGGAGTTCTTC	TRBV14	TRBJ2-1	TRBD2	NA
CASSQDRSGRGYNEQFF	TGTGCCAGCAGCCAAGATCGCTCCGGGAGGGGCTACAATGAGCAGTTCTTC	TRBV3-1	TRBJ2-1	TRBD2	NA
CASSFSGIDYGYTF	TGCGCCAGCAGCTTTTCAGGGATCGACTATGGCTACACCTTC	TRBV5-1	TRBJ1-2	NA	few
CASSFNPFGETQYF	TGTGCCAGCAGTTTTAATCCCTTTGGGGAGACCCAGTACTTC	TRBV12-3/TRBV12-4	TRBJ2-5	NA	few
CASSLVAPYGYTF	TGTGCCAGCAGTTTAGTGGCTCCCTATGGCTACACCTTC	TRBV12-3/TRBV12-4	TRBJ1-2	NA	NA
CASSNRAIHGYTF	TGTGCCAGCAGCAATAGGGCAATCCATGGCTACACCTTC	TRBV7-6	TRBJ1-2	NA	few
CASSLAGQRIQPQHF	TGTGCCAGCAGCTTAGCGGGACAGAGGATCCAGCCCCAGCATTTT	TRBV7-8	TRBJ1-5	TRBD1	NA
CASSQGAASMMSSYEQYF	TGCGCCAGCAGCCAAGGAGCAGCCAGTATGATGAGCTCCTACGAGCAGTACTTC	TRBV4-3	TRBJ2-7	NA	NA
CASSLRGRSTDTQYF	TGTGCCAGCAGCCTTAGGGGCCGCAGCACAGATACGCAGTATTTT	TRBV6-1	TRBJ2-3	NA	few
CASSRTPGDTQYF	TGCGCCAGCAGCCGCACCCCAGGGGATACGCAGTATTTT	TRBV5-1	TRBJ2-3	NA	few
CASSLRQGPGNTIYF	TGTGCCAGCAGTTTACGACAGGGTCCTGGAAACACCATATATTTT	TRBV12-3/TRBV12-4	TRBJ1-3	TRBD1	NA
CSGSGTGETDTQYF	TGCAGCGGATCCGGGACAGGGGAAACAGATACGCAGTATTTT	TRBV29-1	TRBJ2-3	TRBD1	few
CASSSGLAFNNEQFF	TGTGCCAGCAGCTCCGGACTAGCGTTCAACAATGAGCAGTTCTTC	TRBV11-2	TRBJ2-1	TRBD2	NA
CATRSLSSGAHEQFF	TGTGCCACCCGCTCCCTCTCTAGCGGGGCGCATGAGCAGTTCTTC	TRBV6-1	TRBJ2-1	TRBD2	NA
CASSEGLGNTEAFF	TGTGCCAGCAGCGAGGGCCTCGGGAACACTGAAGCTTTCTTT	TRBV5-6	TRBJ1-1	NA	few
CASSQGNPGDEQYF	TGCGCCAGCAGCCAAGGAAATCCGGGGGACGAGCAGTACTTC	TRBV4-3	TRBJ2-7	NA	few
CASSRSEGADEQYF	TGTGCCAGCAGTCGGTCGGAGGGGGCAGACGAGCAGTACTTC	TRBV12-3/TRBV12-4	TRBJ2-7	NA	few
CASSLELAVSYEQYF	TGTGCCAGCAGCTTAGAACTAGCGGTCTCCTACGAGCAGTACTTC	TRBV7-2	TRBJ2-7	TRBD2	many
CASSLGYRKNEQFF	TGTGCCAGCAGCTTAGGGTACCGAAAAAATGAGCAGTTCTTC	TRBV7-9	TRBJ2-1	NA	NA
CASSVGPGTDTQYF	TGTGCCAGCAGCGTGGGACCCGGCACAGATACGCAGTATTTT	TRBV11-2	TRBJ2-3	NA	many
CASSLSSRQGTLRLFF	TGTGCCAGCAGTTTGTCCTCCCGACAGGGAACCTTGAGGCTGTTTTTT	TRBV12-3/TRBV12-4	TRBJ1-4	TRBD1	NA